These 19 T cell receptor beta chains share one sample of origin, sequenced in a study of blood T cell repertoires in COVID-19. Libraries were prepared by immunoSEQ multiplex PCR; TCRdb keeps only in-frame clonotypes and omits some of them. The sample has a few hundred thousand clones, about 88% seen once; the top ten hold approximately 7%. Sample: peripheral blood. These receptor sequences come from a woman in her 70s with active or convalescent COVID-19.

The chain couples TRBV10-1 to TRBJ2-5, with 7 bases matching TRBD2. CDR3 length: 21 amino acids. V was clipped by 3 bases and J by 3 bases; unmatched bases: 25. Germline assignment: CDR1 WNHNN and CDR2 SYGVQD (reference sequence). CDR3: CASSDTVGLWFHGGEEETQYF. CDR3 coding DNA: TGCGCCAGCAGTGACACTGTGGGATTGTGGTTCCATGGGGGGGAGGAAGAGACCCAGTACTTC.

The sample holds a few counts of this clone. The rearrangement uses TRBV12-3 or TRBV12-4 and TRBJ1-2, with D possibly matching TRBD1 (6 bases). There are 12 residues in the CDR3. Trimming removed 7 bases at V and 8 bases at J, with 14 bases between. The CDR3 bases are TGTGCCAGCAACAGGGTGGGAGGGGGCTACACCTTC. As protein: CASNRVGGGYTF.

This chain uses TRBV4-1 with TRBJ1-2; D perhaps matches TRBD1 (6 bases). The CDR3 sequence is 14 residues long. Trimming removed 0 bases at V and 14 bases at J, with 19 bases between. Germline V lookup: CDR1 MGHRA, CDR2 YSYEKL. For the CDR3, the DNA is TGCGCCAGCAGCCAAGAACCCCCCGCAGGGGCGAATACCTTC. This translates into CASSQEPPAGANTF.

The chain employs TRBV29-1 and TRBJ2-7; TRBD2 might be the D (6 bases). Germline V gene lookup returns CDR1 SQVTM and CDR2 ANQGSEA. This CDR3 contains 12 residues. Trimming pared 6 bases from V and 5 bases from J, leaving 14 bases between. The DNA for the CDR3 is TGCAGCGTCTATGGTGGCGGGAACGAGCAGTACTTC. Residues: CSVYGGGNEQYF.

The chain joins TRBV9 to TRBJ2-5; 13 bases line up with TRBD2. The CDR3 sequence is 17 residues long. Germline V gene data show CDR1 as SGDLS and CDR2 as YYNGEE. Germline trimming cut 0 bases from V and 2 bases from J; bases unmatched to any gene: 4. The CDR3 nucleotides are TGTGCCAGCAGCGTAGGAGTGGGACTAGCGGGGCAAGAGACCCAGTACTTC. Translation gives CASSVGVGLAGQETQYF. Full variable domain (rest looked up from reference TRBV9 and TRBJ2-5): DSGVTQTPKHLITATGQRVTLRCSPRSGDLSVYWYQQSLDQGLQFLIQYYNGEERAKGNILERFSAQQFPDLHSELNLSSLELGDSALYFCASSVGVGLAGQETQYFGPGTRLLVL.

This clone appeared a single time. CDR3 bases: TGTGCCCTACCAAGACAGGGGGCGCGTTCACCCCTCCACTTT. Translated, it gives CALPRQGARSPLHF. The chain is built from TRBV6-4 and TRBJ1-6; 10 bases line up with TRBD1. V trimming: 11 bases; J trimming: 9 bases; junction bases outside the gene matches: 10. Germline assignment: CDR1 MRHNA and CDR2 SNTAGT. This CDR3 region has 14 residues.

The rearrangement uses TRBV29-1 and TRBJ2-3; weak D call: TRBD2 (5 bases). Germline V gene data show CDR1 as SQVTM and CDR2 as ANQGSEA. The ends were cut back, 4 bases at V and 4 bases at J, with 15 bases in the middle. The CDR3 loop spans 14 amino acids. CDR3 protein: CSVVWAGPSDTQYF. The DNA for the CDR3 is TGCAGCGTTGTTTGGGCGGGCCCCTCAGATACGCAGTATTTT.

The rearrangement links TRBV7-2 to TRBJ2-1, with 12 bases identical to TRBD2. Trimming took 10 bases from V and 1 from J; bases not matched to a gene: 5. Looked up from germline, CDR1 is SGHTA and CDR2 is FQGNSA. The CDR3 runs to 15 residues. The CDR3 spells CATSTSGGSYNEQFF. The CDR3 DNA sequence: TGTGCCACCAGTACTAGCGGGGGGTCCTACAATGAGCAGTTCTTC.

The V and J genes are TRBV10-2 and TRBJ2-3; 9 bases map to TRBD2. The CDR3 totals 14 residues. CDR1 is WSHSY and CDR2 is SAAADI in the germline V gene. V was clipped by 5 bases and J by 4 bases; unmatched bases: 4. CDR3 coding DNA: TGCGCCAGCAGTCTAGCGGGACGGGCAGATACGCAGTATTTT. Translating it yields CASSLAGRADTQYF.

This clone was counted between two and nine times. V usage is TRBV10-3 and J usage is TRBJ1-5, with TRBD1 matching 9 bases. Germline trimming cut 6 bases from V and 1 base from J; bases unmatched to any gene: 7. In germline, CDR1 is ENHRY, CDR2 SYGVKD. This CDR3 region has 16 residues. CDR3 sequence (DNA): TGTGCCATCAGGGGACAGGGAATTGGAAGCAATCAGCCCCAGCATTTT. Its protein product is CAIRGQGIGSNQPQHF.

This chain joins TRBV19 and TRBJ1-1; D not certain. Germline V gene sequence: CDR1 LNHDA, CDR2 SQIVND (reference sequence). V was pared by 0 bases and J by 3 bases, with 14 bases between. This CDR3 has 16 amino acids. In DNA, the CDR3 is TGTGCCAGTAGTATAGAGAACAGCTTTAGACACACTGAAGCTTTCTTT. This sequence encodes CASSIENSFRHTEAFF.

V and J are TRBV19 and TRBJ1-1; 7 positions agree with TRBD1. Germline CDR1 is LNHDA and CDR2 is SQIVND (reference sequence). V lost 3 bases to trimming and J lost 7 bases; unmatched junction nucleotides: 8. The CDR3 extends over 14 amino acids. This CDR3 is CASSINRGQSEAFF. CDR3 bases: TGTGCCAGTAGTATTAACAGGGGACAGAGTGAAGCTTTCTTT.

For the CDR3, the DNA is TGTGCCAGCAGCTTAGCGACACTCGTTAGCACAGATACGCAGTATTTT. This encodes CASSLATLVSTDTQYF. The gene calls are TRBV7-8 and TRBJ2-3; D not resolved. V was shortened by 0 bases and J by 0 bases, with 10 bases between the two germline ends. This CDR3 is built from 16 residues. CDR1 is SGHVS and CDR2 is FQNEAQ in the germline V gene.

The chain joins TRBV19 to TRBJ2-2; TRBD1 might be the D (5 bases). Germline V gives CDR1 LNHDA, CDR2 SQIVND (reference sequence). This CDR3 is built from 15 residues. V was cut by 11 bases and J by 6 bases, with 22 bases left in between. DNA for the CDR3: TGTGCCGCCAGGGCTACCCCAATTTTTTCCGGGGAGCTGTTTTTT. It codes for CAARATPIFSGELFF. The full variable domain, completed using reference TRBV19 and TRBJ2-2, is DGGITQSPKYLFRKEGQNVTLSCEQNLNHDAMYWYRQDPGQGLRLIYYSQIVNDFQKGDIAEGYSVSREKKESFPLTVTSAQKNPTAFYLCAARATPIFSGELFFGEGSRLTVL.

This clone was detected only a few times. The chain joins TRBV20-1 to TRBJ2-5, with D unresolved. The V end was cut by 4 bases, the J end by 5 bases, with 5 bases between. The CDR3 length is 10 residues. Looked up from germline, CDR1 is DFQATT and CDR2 is SNEGSKA (reference sequence). The CDR3 sequence: CSAMYETQYF. CDR3 nucleotide sequence: TGCAGTGCTATGTATGAGACCCAGTACTTC.

The genes are TRBV7-9 and TRBJ1-1; 10 nucleotides align to TRBD1. After removal of 7 bases from V and 2 bases from J, the junction contained 10 bases not matched to a gene. This CDR3 region has 16 residues. Germline CDR1 SEHNR, CDR2 FQNEAQ (reference sequence). This CDR3 reads CASIRGTGVPNTEAFF. Here the CDR3 DNA reads TGTGCCAGCATCCGCGGGACAGGGGTACCTAACACTGAAGCTTTCTTT.

V is TRBV5-1 and J is TRBJ1-6; no clear D gene. CDR3 length equals 15 residues. CDR1 and CDR2 from the germline V gene are SGHRS and YFSETQ. The ends were cut back, 4 bases at V and 13 bases at J, with 21 bases in the middle. CDR3 residues: CASSEQAGLGGPLHF. CDR3 bases: TGCGCCAGCAGCGAGCAAGCGGGATTGGGCGGGCCCCTCCACTTT.

The CDR3 protein is CASSIEHGTAGYEKLFF. CDR3 coding DNA: TGTGCCAGTAGTATAGAACACGGGACAGCTGGTTATGAAAAACTGTTTTTT. J is TRBJ1-4 and V is TRBV19; TRBD1 matches at 7 bases. The J segment lost 6 bases and the V segment lost 0 bases, leaving 10 bases of the junction unmatched. The CDR3 runs to 17 residues. Germline assignment: CDR1 LNHDA and CDR2 SQIVND (reference sequence).

The rearrangement uses TRBV3-1 (or the pseudogene TRBV3-2) and TRBJ1-3; no clear D gene. Trimming left V 4 bases short and J 2 bases short, with 12 bases between. CDR1 LGHDT and CDR2 YNNKEL come from the germline V gene (reference sequence). The CDR3 runs 15 residues. The CDR3 spells CASSPTTTAGNTIYF. Written as DNA, the CDR3 is TGTGCCAGCAGCCCCACAACTACGGCTGGAAACACCATATATTTT.